This T cell receptor (beta chain) was captured in a study of OX40 agonist ivuxolimab in advanced cancers. Overall study context: Patients took ivuxolimab, an agonistic anti-OX40 (CD134) antibody. Patients were around 83% male with ages roughly 23 to 90, mean around 58. Study results and caveats: Those patients achieving a partial response at 0.1-3.0 mg/kg showed among the lowest clonal expansion.

Generated by immunoSEQ multiplex PCR, the TCRdb table keeps only in-frame clones and is missing some. Altogether about 120,000 clones are present, around 87% being singletons, with the ten largest covering about 0.55%. Worth noting for this clone: Antigen: not known.

With baseline, cycle 4 day 1, and cycle 7 day 1 as timepoints, blood was sampled. CDR3 length equals 16 residues. The V gene end was trimmed by 0 bases and the J gene end by 6 bases; junction bases not matched to a gene: 8. The V gene's germline CDR1 is WNHNN and CDR2 SYGVQD (reference sequence). J is TRBJ1-5 and V is TRBV10-1; 7 bases match TRBD1. Sample: CD4+ or CD8+ T cells sorted from blood, taken in a trial of the OX40 agonist ivuxolimab. This TCR was sampled from an adult with an advanced solid tumor such as melanoma, head and neck, liver or kidney cancer. The CDR3 DNA reads as TGCGCCAGCAGTGAGTCCCTACAGGGGAGAAGTCAGCCCCAGCATTTT. Its protein is CASSESLQGRSQPQHF.